One sample yielded the 5 T cell receptor beta chains listed below, sequenced in a study of cytotoxic CD8 clonotypes in ibrutinib-treated CLL (dated by TCRdb to the early 2020s). In the paper's terms, the time point label means: progressive disease on ibrutinib. Library prep was done by the immunoSEQ multiplex PCR assay. TCRdb limited this immuneACCESS table to in-frame rearrangements with V and J called. A share of clones is missing; checked studies link under half to unresolved V genes, and the rest is unexplained. The sample table records 250,000 to 350,000 clones; 60% to 80% of these occur just once. Approximately 5.6% of the sample comes from the top ten. Here the sequenced sample was PBMCs, taken at disease progression, from a patient treated with ibrutinib. These TCRs come from a human donor with chronic lymphocytic leukemia.

This chain uses TRBV15 with TRBJ2-7; D remains unclear. V was pared by 4 bases and J by 1 base, with 2 bases between. The CDR3 totals 11 residues. Germline loops: CDR1 LNHNV, CDR2 YYDKDF (reference sequence). CDR3 sequence: CATSNSYEQYF. DNA of the CDR3: TGTGCCACCAGCAATTCCTACGAGCAGTACTTC.

The chain uses TRBV7-8 and TRBJ2-7; 8 positions agree with TRBD2. V shed 1 base and J 0 bases; nucleotides not matched to a gene: 8. Germline V CDR1 and CDR2: SGHVS, FQNEAQ. This CDR3 comprises 17 residues. CDR3 in amino acids: CASSLVLGLAHSYEQYF. The DNA for the CDR3 is TGTGCCAGCAGCTTAGTGTTAGGACTAGCCCACTCCTACGAGCAGTACTTC.

The sample holds a few counts of this clone. The chain carries TRBV5-1 and TRBJ2-7, with TRBD1 identical over 8 bases. The CDR3 is 15 residues long. V was pared by 4 bases and J by 2 bases, with 8 bases of the junction left unmatched. The germline V gene has CDR1 SGHRS and CDR2 YFSETQ. The CDR3 is CASSLQGVGAYEQYF. DNA of the CDR3: TGCGCCAGCAGCCTACAGGGGGTCGGCGCCTACGAGCAGTACTTC.

The chain joins TRBV15 to TRBJ1-1; D is uncertain. The CDR3 loop spans 15 amino acids. The V end lost 5 bases, the J end lost 4 bases, and 17 bases lay between the germline ends. Germline V CDR1 and CDR2: LNHNV, YYDKDF (reference sequence). As DNA, the CDR3 is TGTGCCACCAGCGCTCGGTGGGGTGGCAGCACTGAAGCTTTCTTT. This codes for CATSARWGGSTEAFF.

The J gene is TRBJ2-2, the V gene TRBV18, with TRBD1 matching 7 bases. CDR3 length: 16 amino acids. The V segment lost 2 bases and the J segment 7 bases; nucleotides outside the gene matches: 10. The germline CDR1 and CDR2 sequences are KGHSH and LQKENI. CDR3 sequence reads: CASSPYEGALRGELFF. Here the CDR3 DNA reads TGTGCCAGCTCACCATACGAGGGGGCGCTTCGCGGGGAGCTGTTTTTT.